The sequence of this T cell receptor beta chain was determined in a study of technical replicates of blood from a few donors. Using immunoSEQ multiplex PCR, the repertoire was profiled, and TCRdb retains in-frame clones only, with some absent. The data hold roughly 70,000 clones, with under 98% observed a single time. Germline CDR1 is MNHNS and CDR2 is SASEGT. Unmatched junction bases numbered 7, after V lost 6 bases and J lost 4 bases. CDR3 size: 15 residues. The specimen sequenced was T cells isolated from PBMCs. This chain connects TRBV6-1 to TRBJ1-1; 11 nucleotides match TRBD1. The origin of this receptor is a human donor in good health. The CDR3 loop reads CASRDRGRDRTEAFF. The CDR3 DNA reads TGTGCCAGCAGGGACAGGGGGCGCGATCGCACTGAAGCTTTCTTT.